Each of the 14 T cell receptor beta chains below was sequenced from the same sample in a study of blood T cell repertoires in COVID-19 (dated by TCRdb to the early 2020s). Libraries came from the immunoSEQ multiplex PCR assay. TCRdb provides this immuneACCESS table in a form limited to in-frame rearrangements. Some clones are lacking; in checked studies, under half of them reflect an unresolved V gene, and why the rest are absent is not known. Present in this sample are 200,000 to 250,000 clones, 70% to 90% of which were seen just once. The ten top clones hold approximately 12% of the sample. The sample comprised peripheral blood. The origin of the receptors is a woman aged 18-29 years who had recovered from COVID-19.

The rearrangement joins TRBV7-9 to TRBJ1-5, with no clear D. CDR1 SEHNR and CDR2 FQNEAQ come from the germline V gene (reference sequence). The V end was cut by 0 bases, the J end by 4 bases, with 7 bases between. CDR3 size: 14 residues. CDR3 DNA sequence: TGTGCCAGCAGCTTAGCATTCGTGAATCAGCCCCAGCATTTT. Protein: CASSLAFVNQPQHF.

This chain links TRBV4-3 with TRBJ2-3, with no clear D. Trimming shortened V by 0 bases and J by 4 bases, and 8 bases separated the two germline ends. CDR1 is LGHNA and CDR2 is YSLEER in the germline V gene. The CDR3 loop spans 14 amino acids. The CDR3 region has the DNA TGCGCCAGCAGCCAAGACTTCGAGTCAGATACGCAGTATTTT. Translating gives CASSQDFESDTQYF.

The V gene is TRBV30, the J gene TRBJ1-1; TRBD1 matches 9 bases. CDR1 GTSNPN and CDR2 SVGIG come from the germline V gene (reference sequence). J was trimmed by 6 bases and V by 3 bases; bases with no gene match: 5. The CDR3 has 13 amino acids. The CDR3 region is CAWRIQGAAEAFF. The CDR3 DNA reads as TGTGCCTGGAGAATACAGGGGGCAGCTGAAGCTTTCTTT.

The chain is built from TRBV2 and TRBJ2-1; TRBD2 matches 7 bases. CDR1 SNHLY and CDR2 FYNNEI come from the germline V gene. This CDR3 contains 15 residues. V lost 3 bases and J lost 5; bases outside the gene matches: 7. The CDR3 protein is CASSDSVAGDNEQFF. The CDR3 region has the DNA TGTGCCAGCAGTGATTCGGTAGCGGGTGACAATGAGCAGTTCTTC.

V usage is TRBV11-1 and J usage is TRBJ2-5, with D possibly matching TRBD2 (6 bases). The CDR3 extends over 14 amino acids. CDR1 and CDR2 from the germline V gene are SGHAT and FQDESV (reference sequence). V was clipped by 5 bases and J by 5 bases, with 15 bases between them. DNA for the CDR3: TGTGCCAGCAGCCCCCGGTGGGAGGTGGAGACCCAGTACTTC. It translates to CASSPRWEVETQYF. The entire variable domain, with the rest obtained from reference TRBV11-1 and TRBJ2-5, is as follows: EAEVAQSPRYKITEKSQAVAFWCDPISGHATLYWYRQILGQGPELLVQFQDESVVDDSQLPKDRFSAERLKGVDSTLKIQPAELGDSAMYLCASSPRWEVETQYFGPGTRLLVL.

The chain recombines TRBV6-2 or TRBV6-3 with TRBJ1-1, with 9 bases identical to TRBD1. The CDR3 is 13 residues long. Germline assignment: CDR1 MNHEY and CDR2 SVGEGT. V trimming: 6 bases; J trimming: 4 bases; junction bases outside the gene matches: 3. In nucleotides, the CDR3 is TGTGCCAGCAGCTCGACAGGGGGCACTGAAGCTTTCTTT. This encodes CASSSTGGTEAFF.

The chain combines TRBV12-3 or TRBV12-4 with TRBJ2-1; unclear D gene. V gave up 3 bases and J gave up 3 bases, with 6 bases separating them. This CDR3 region has 13 residues. The CDR3 spells CASSLSVYNEQFF. The CDR3 DNA follows: TGTGCCAGCAGTTTGTCAGTCTACAATGAGCAGTTCTTC.

Only a few counts were recorded for this clone. This sequence joins TRBV24-1 and TRBJ1-2, with D possibly being TRBD1 (5 bases). Germline V gene sequence: CDR1 KGHDR, CDR2 SFDVKD. The CDR3 contains 15 residues. V dropped 4 bases and J dropped 0 bases, with 11 bases sitting between them. The DNA for the CDR3 is TGTGCCACCAGTGACCCGGGGGTCTCTAACTATGGCTACACCTTC. This sequence encodes CATSDPGVSNYGYTF.

This clone was seen only a few times. The chain is built from TRBV7-9 and TRBJ2-1; D is unresolved. Trimming cost V 1 base and J 13 bases, with 11 bases left between them. In germline, CDR1 is SEHNR, CDR2 FQNEAQ (reference sequence). The CDR3 extends over 12 amino acids. CDR3 region: CASSLDSTAQFF. Written as DNA, the CDR3 is TGTGCCAGCAGCTTAGATTCGACTGCACAGTTCTTC.

The CDR3, as DNA: TGTGCCAGCAGCAAAGGGCACAGGGACGGGGACACTGAAGCTTTCTTT. Translated, it gives CASSKGHRDGDTEAFF. This sequence joins TRBV21-1 and TRBJ1-1; the tabulated D call, TRBD1, remains unverified against the DNA. TRBV21-1 is assigned pseudogene status. This CDR3 is 16 amino acids long.

V and J are TRBV20-1 and TRBJ1-2, with 8 positions matching TRBD1. This CDR3 is built from 14 residues. Germline V CDR1 and CDR2: DFQATT, SNEGSKA (reference sequence). Trimming removed 3 bases from V and 5 bases from J; junction bases left unmatched: 8. The CDR3 sequence: CSASGQGAGYGYTF. The CDR3 DNA reads as TGCAGTGCTAGTGGGCAGGGGGCAGGATATGGCTACACCTTC.

The genes are TRBV7-2 and TRBJ2-1, with D perhaps TRBD1 (5 bases). Deletions cut 5 bases from V and 9 bases from J, with 11 bases between. Germline V CDR1 and CDR2: SGHTA, FQGNSA. CDR3 size: 12 residues. The CDR3 bases are TGTGCCAGCAGCCCCTCTAGGGGTGAGCAGTTCTTC. As protein: CASSPSRGEQFF.

This chain connects TRBV7-6 to TRBJ1-1, with D possibly being TRBD1 (5 bases). This CDR3 is 16 amino acids long. Trimming took off 5 bases at V and 2 bases at J, with 18 bases between the two ends. Germline V gene data show CDR1 as SGHVS and CDR2 as FNYEAQ. The DNA for the CDR3 is TGTGCCAGCAGCCCGAGTCTGGGGGGAATAAACACTGAAGCTTTCTTT. It is translated as CASSPSLGGINTEAFF.

The V call is TRBV19, the J call TRBJ2-5, with D maybe TRBD1 (6 bases). The V end lost 6 bases, the J end lost 1 base, and 12 bases lay between the germline ends. The CDR3 runs 14 residues. Germline V gives CDR1 LNHDA, CDR2 SQIVND (reference sequence). This chain's CDR3 is CASRPGTSQETQYF. The CDR3 DNA reads as TGTGCCAGTAGGCCTGGGACATCCCAAGAGACCCAGTACTTC.